These 11 T cell receptor beta chains share one sample of origin, sequenced in a study of T cell repertoires in cytomegalovirus infection. MiXCR was run by TCRdb on the reads, yielding one entry per CDR3 protein. The sample lists just under 500,000 distinct CDR3 sequences; 25% to 35% were seen once. No antigen has been identified for these receptors. Source: cultured PBMCs, taken from culture after CMV antigen stimulation. Receptors originate from a human donor in good health (CMV status not recorded). Some clones in this sample may be carry-over from other donors' samples.

As for this clonotype: A read error may be the cause here, since a much bigger clone is one base away. J is TRBJ1-1 and V is TRBV7-9; D not certain. The CDR3 consists of 14 residues. Germline-derived CDR1 and CDR2 are SEHNR and FQNEAQ (reference sequence). The CDR3 is CASSPKLSDTGAFF. The CDR3 DNA reads as TGTGCCAGCAGCCCAAAGTTGTCAGACACTGGAGCTTTCTTT.

This clonotype was observed a few times. The gene calls are TRBV7-8 and TRBJ1-3; 7 bases map to TRBD1. With 2 bases clipped from V and 3 bases from J, the junction kept 13 bases outside the gene matches. The CDR3 is made up of 18 amino acids. Germline CDR1 reads SGHVS; CDR2 reads FQNEAQ. CDR3 DNA sequence: TGTGCCAGCAGCTTAATTCGAGGGGGCGAGGTCTATGGAAACACCATATATTTT. Translated: CASSLIRGGEVYGNTIYF.

The chain links TRBV5-1 to TRBJ2-4; D possibly corresponds to TRBD1 (6 bases). The CDR3 loop spans 12 amino acids. The V and J ends lost 4 bases and 8 bases respectively, with 10 bases between them. Germline V gene lookup returns CDR1 SGHRS and CDR2 YFSETQ. CDR3 nucleotide sequence: TGCGCCAGCAGCGAACAGGGATACATTCAGTACTTC. Protein: CASSEQGYIQYF.

The sample holds many counts of this clonotype. This chain links TRBV7-2 with TRBJ2-1, with 8 bases lining up with TRBD2. The CDR3 has 16 amino acids. Germline-derived CDR1 and CDR2 are SGHTA and FQGNSA. After removal of 1 base from V and 7 bases from J, the junction contained 9 bases not matched to a gene. The CDR3 coding sequence is TGTGCCAGCAGCTTAGTTGGGAGCGGGAGAGGTAATGAGCAGTTCTTC. It yields the protein CASSLVGSGRGNEQFF. Based on the CDR3 plus reference TRBV7-2 and TRBJ2-1, the full variable domain is GAGVSQSPSNKVTEKGKDVELRCDPISGHTALYWYRQSLGQGLEFLIYFQGNSAPDKSGLPSDRFSAERTGGSVSTLTIQRTQQEDSAVYLCASSLVGSGRGNEQFFGPGTRLTVL.

V is TRBV12-3 or TRBV12-4 and J is TRBJ1-2; 7 bases are a match to TRBD1. This CDR3 is 13 amino acids long. V was clipped by 5 bases and J by 8 bases; unmatched bases: 8. The CDR3 DNA follows: TGTGCCAGCAGTCCCTCCGACAGGGACGGCTACACCTTC. Its protein product is CASSPSDRDGYTF.

The J gene is TRBJ1-1, the V gene TRBV6-2 or TRBV6-3; 10 bases agree with TRBD1. The CDR3 is made up of 13 amino acids. Germline CDR1 and CDR2: MNHEY and SVGEGT. V trimming: 6 bases; J trimming: 6 bases; junction bases outside the gene matches: 4. The CDR3 DNA reads TGTGCCAGCAGGTCCGGGACAGGGGCTGAAGCTTTCTTT. It translates to CASRSGTGAEAFF.

This clonotype showed up many times. For the CDR3, the DNA is TGTGCCAGCAGCTTAGTCGTCGGGCTAGCGGGGAACAATGAGCAGTTCTTC. Translating gives CASSLVVGLAGNNEQFF. The V gene is TRBV7-8, the J gene TRBJ2-1; TRBD2 aligns across 9 bases. The germline gives CDR1 SGHVS, CDR2 FQNEAQ. V gave up 1 base and J gave up 5 bases; unmatched junction bases: 9. This CDR3 is built from 17 residues. The entire variable domain, with the rest obtained from reference TRBV7-8 and TRBJ2-1, is as follows: GAGVSQSPRYKVAKRGQDVALRCDPISGHVSLFWYQQALGQGPEFLTYFQNEAQLDKSGLPSDRFFAERPEGSVSTLKIQRTQQEDSAVYLCASSLVVGLAGNNEQFFGPGTRLTVL.

The V and J genes are TRBV18 and TRBJ2-7; 11 bases are shared with TRBD2. This CDR3 has 17 residues. The ends lost 4 bases at V and 1 base at J; junction bases unmatched: 9. Germline-derived CDR1 and CDR2 are KGHSH and LQKENI. In nucleotides, the CDR3 is TGTGCCAGCTCACACCTGGAACTAGCGGGAGTTTCCTACGAGCAGTACTTC. Protein product: CASSHLELAGVSYEQYF.

A few counts support this clonotype. The J gene is TRBJ2-7, the V gene TRBV9; 11 nucleotides agree with TRBD1. The CDR3 totals 15 residues. From germline, CDR1 is SGDLS and CDR2 YYNGEE. V dropped 4 bases and J dropped 4; count of bases not matched to a gene: 7. CDR3 loop: CASSPRDRGGYEQYF. The CDR3 bases are TGTGCCAGCAGCCCCCGGGACAGGGGGGGGTACGAGCAGTACTTC.

The chain is built from TRBV6-2 or TRBV6-3 and TRBJ2-7, with D hard to call. CDR3 length: 14 residues. V lost 0 bases to trimming and J lost 6 bases, with 12 bases between them. In germline, CDR1 is MNHEY, CDR2 SVGEGT. CDR3 loop: CASSYSFLRSEQYF. The DNA for the CDR3 is TGTGCCAGCAGTTACTCATTCTTAAGGAGCGAGCAGTACTTC.

The table lists this clonotype with many counts. The V gene is TRBV7-2, the J gene TRBJ2-6; no definite D call. Germline values: CDR1 SGHTA, CDR2 FQGNSA. CDR3 length: 14 residues. The V end was cut by 4 bases, the J end by 4 bases, with 8 bases between. CDR3 sequence (DNA): TGTGCCAGCAGCTCTTGGCCGGGGGCCAACGTCCTGACTTTC. Its protein product is CASSSWPGANVLTF.